One sample yielded the 15 T cell receptor beta chains listed below, sequenced in a study of OX40 agonist ivuxolimab in advanced cancers. Profiled with immunoSEQ multiplex PCR; TCRdb holds only in-frame clones, not every one. This table holds almost 50,000 clones, 65% to 90% found once. Sequences were derived from CD4+ or CD8+ T cells sorted from blood, sampled in a trial of the OX40 agonist ivuxolimab. The receptors were sampled from an adult with an advanced solid tumor such as melanoma, head and neck, liver or kidney cancer.

The CDR3: CASSWAGEPYEQYF. The CDR3 DNA sequence: TGTGCCAGCAGCTGGGCGGGAGAGCCCTACGAGCAGTACTTC. The chain links TRBV5-8 to TRBJ2-7; 7 bases are shared with TRBD2. The germline V gene has CDR1 SGHTS and CDR2 YDEGEE. This CDR3 spans 14 amino acids. V gave up 3 bases and J gave up 2 bases; unmatched junction bases: 5.

The chain joins TRBV2 to TRBJ1-5; 7 nucleotides line up with TRBD1. V gave up 6 bases and J gave up 4 bases; unmatched junction bases: 9. The CDR3 sequence is 15 residues long. The germline V gene has CDR1 SNHLY and CDR2 FYNNEI. The CDR3 is CASRIGQEGNQPQHF. CDR3 sequence (DNA): TGTGCCAGCAGAATTGGACAGGAAGGGAATCAGCCCCAGCATTTT.

The chain is built from TRBV5-4 and TRBJ2-1; D is possibly TRBD2 (6 bases). The germline CDR1 and CDR2 sequences are SGHNT and YYREEE (reference sequence). The V and J ends lost 3 bases and 10 bases respectively, with 14 bases between them. The CDR3 has 13 residues. CDR3 nucleotide sequence: TGTGCCAGCAGCTCCTCCAGCGGGCGGGAGCAGTTCTTC. It translates to CASSSSSGREQFF.

The chain joins TRBV6-5 to TRBJ1-2; D is ambiguous. Germline V gives CDR1 MNHEY, CDR2 SVGAGI. The CDR3 extends over 16 amino acids. The V end lost 0 bases, the J end lost 1 base, and 12 bases lay between the germline ends. The CDR3 nucleotides are TGTGCCAGCAGTTACTCTCGCGGGGAGATTAACTATGGCTACACCTTC. Translating it yields CASSYSRGEINYGYTF.

This clone has only a few counts. The chain combines TRBV27 with TRBJ2-5; TRBD2 matches 13 bases. The germline CDR1 and CDR2 sequences are MNHEY and SMNVEV (reference sequence). The V gene end was trimmed by 5 bases and the J gene end by 5 bases; junction bases not matched to a gene: 5. CDR3 length equals 15 residues. The CDR3 is CASSPQTSGRETQYF. The CDR3 DNA follows: TGTGCCAGCAGTCCCCAGACTAGCGGGAGGGAGACCCAGTACTTC.

The chain carries TRBV28 and TRBJ1-1; no definite D call. This CDR3 is 12 amino acids long. V was clipped by 5 bases and J by 4 bases, with 8 bases between them. The germline V gene has CDR1 MDHEN and CDR2 SYDVKM. The CDR3 loop is CASSDPPTEAFF. The DNA for the CDR3 is TGTGCCAGCAGTGACCCCCCCACTGAAGCTTTCTTT.

This chain uses TRBV27 with TRBJ2-3, with TRBD2 matching over 8 bases. Germline values: CDR1 MNHEY, CDR2 SMNVEV (reference sequence). J gave up 6 bases and V 1 base, and 6 bases lay outside the gene matches. CDR3 length: 15 residues. CDR3 in DNA: TGTGCCAGCAGTTTATACGGGAGGGCCGGGGATACGCAGTATTTT. Its translation is CASSLYGRAGDTQYF.

This chain connects TRBV14 to TRBJ2-5, with 9 nucleotides matching TRBD1. After removal of 6 bases from V and 6 bases from J, the junction contained 5 bases not matched to a gene. The CDR3 covers 13 residues. Germline lookup yields CDR1 SGHDN and CDR2 FVKESK. The CDR3 reads CASRPDRGQTQYF. CDR3 sequence (DNA): TGTGCCAGCAGGCCGGACAGGGGACAGACCCAGTACTTC.

This chain joins TRBV7-2 and TRBJ1-6, with TRBD1 as a possible D gene (6 bases). Trimming removed 0 bases from V and 6 bases from J, with 6 bases in between. Germline V lookup: CDR1 SGHTA, CDR2 FQGNSA. The CDR3 spans 14 residues. CDR3 region: CASSLAGGNSPLHF. DNA for the CDR3: TGTGCCAGCAGCTTAGCAGGGGGTAATTCACCCCTCCACTTT.

The gene calls are TRBV6-6 and TRBJ1-1; D possibly corresponds to TRBD1 (5 bases). CDR1 MNHNY and CDR2 SVGAGI come from the germline V gene (reference sequence). V gave up 0 bases and J gave up 1 base, with 12 bases separating them. This CDR3 spans 16 amino acids. DNA for the CDR3: TGTGCCAGCAGTTACTCGGCGGGGGACCCGAACACTGAAGCTTTCTTT. It yields the protein CASSYSAGDPNTEAFF.

A single count supports this clone. The rearrangement links TRBV27 to TRBJ2-6; D remains unclear. V was trimmed by 3 bases and J by 0 bases, leaving 6 bases between them. Germline V gene sequence: CDR1 MNHEY, CDR2 SMNVEV (reference sequence). The CDR3 contains 15 residues. The CDR3 DNA is TGTGCCAGCAGTTTTTACTTCTCTGGGGCCAACGTCCTGACTTTC. Amino acid sequence: CASSFYFSGANVLTF.

The V and J genes are TRBV19 and TRBJ1-1, with D uncertain. With 3 bases removed from V and 3 bases from J, the gap between germline ends came to 8 bases. The CDR3 has 13 amino acids. The germline V gene encodes CDR1 LNHDA and CDR2 SQIVND (reference sequence). CDR3 sequence reads: CASSIGSYTEAFF. CDR3 bases: TGTGCCAGTAGTATTGGGAGCTACACTGAAGCTTTCTTT. The complete variable domain, with remaining parts taken from reference TRBV19 and TRBJ1-1, reads DGGITQSPKYLFRKEGQNVTLSCEQNLNHDAMYWYRQDPGQGLRLIYYSQIVNDFQKGDIAEGYSVSREKKESFPLTVTSAQKNPTAFYLCASSIGSYTEAFFGQGTRLTVV.

The rearrangement joins TRBV16 to TRBJ1-2; D is unresolved. From germline, CDR1 is KGHSY and CDR2 FQNENV. There are 13 residues in the CDR3. The ends were cut back, 6 bases at V and 5 bases at J, with 13 bases in the middle. CDR3 coding DNA: TGTGCCAGCAGTCAAGGGCTTCGGTATGGCTACACCTTC. It specifies CASSQGLRYGYTF.

A few counts support this clone. The chain employs TRBV7-9 and TRBJ2-3; 12 nucleotides line up with TRBD2. With V trimmed by 1 base and J by 6 bases, 11 bases remained unmatched. The length of the CDR3 is 18 residues. The germline V gene has CDR1 SEHNR and CDR2 FQNEAQ (reference sequence). The CDR3 coding sequence is TGTGCCAGCAGCTTAGACCCTTATTCTAGCGGGGGGGCGGATACGCAGTATTTT. Its translation: CASSLDPYSSGGADTQYF.

The chain carries TRBV5-6 and TRBJ2-1, with D possibly being TRBD1 (5 bases). From germline, CDR1 is SGHDT and CDR2 YYEEEE. The CDR3 is 14 amino acids. Between the trimmed V and J ends, which lost 0 bases and 5 bases, there was a span of 9 bases. The CDR3 DNA reads as TGTGCCAGCAGCTTGGACAGGCTTAACAATGAGCAGTTCTTC. The encoded protein is CASSLDRLNNEQFF. Variable domain in full (rest from reference TRBV5-6 and TRBJ2-1): DAGVTQSPTHLIKTRGQQVTLRCSPKSGHDTVSWYQQALGQGPQFIFQYYEEEERQRGNFPDRFSGHQFPNYSSELNVNALLLGDSALYLCASSLDRLNNEQFFGPGTRLTVL.